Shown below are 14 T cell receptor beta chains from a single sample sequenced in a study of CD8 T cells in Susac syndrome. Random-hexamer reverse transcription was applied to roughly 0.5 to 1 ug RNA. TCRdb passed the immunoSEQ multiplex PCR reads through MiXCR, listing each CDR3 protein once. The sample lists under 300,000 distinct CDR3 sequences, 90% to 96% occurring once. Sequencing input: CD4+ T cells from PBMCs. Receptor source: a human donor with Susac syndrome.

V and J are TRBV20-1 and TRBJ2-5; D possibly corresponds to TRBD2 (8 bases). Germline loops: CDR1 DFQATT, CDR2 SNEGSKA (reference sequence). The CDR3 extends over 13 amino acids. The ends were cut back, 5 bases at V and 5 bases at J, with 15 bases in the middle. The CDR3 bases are TGCAGTGCTCAGGTAGCGGGACAGGAGACCCAGTACTTC. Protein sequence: CSAQVAGQETQYF.

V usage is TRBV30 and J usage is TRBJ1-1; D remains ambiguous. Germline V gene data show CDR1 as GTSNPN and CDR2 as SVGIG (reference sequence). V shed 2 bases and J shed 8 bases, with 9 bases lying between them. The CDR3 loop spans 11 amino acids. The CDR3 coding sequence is TGTGCCTGGAGTTTGCGGAGAGAAGCTTTCTTT. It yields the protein CAWSLRREAFF.

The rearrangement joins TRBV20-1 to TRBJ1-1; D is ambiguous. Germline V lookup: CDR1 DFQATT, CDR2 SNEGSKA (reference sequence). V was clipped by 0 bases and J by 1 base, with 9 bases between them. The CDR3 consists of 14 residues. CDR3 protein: CSARDHLRNTEAFF. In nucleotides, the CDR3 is TGCAGTGCTAGAGATCACTTGCGGAACACTGAAGCTTTCTTT.

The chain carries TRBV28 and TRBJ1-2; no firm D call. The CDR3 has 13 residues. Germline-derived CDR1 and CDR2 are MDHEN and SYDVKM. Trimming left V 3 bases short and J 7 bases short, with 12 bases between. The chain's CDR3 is CASSLVQRSGYTF. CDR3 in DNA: TGTGCCAGCAGTTTGGTCCAGAGATCTGGCTACACCTTC.

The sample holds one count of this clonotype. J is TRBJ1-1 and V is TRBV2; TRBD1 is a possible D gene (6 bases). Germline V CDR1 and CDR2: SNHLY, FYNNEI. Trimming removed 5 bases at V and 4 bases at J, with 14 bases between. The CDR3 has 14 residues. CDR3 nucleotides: TGTGCCAGCAGTTTACAGGGTATGCGCACTGAAGCTTTCTTT. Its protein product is CASSLQGMRTEAFF.

The CDR3 sequence is CSPRSYNEQFF. The CDR3 coding sequence is TGCAGCCCCCGATCCTACAATGAGCAGTTCTTC. The chain has TRBV29-1 and TRBJ2-1; D remains ambiguous. V dropped 8 bases and J dropped 1 base, with 6 bases sitting between them. Germline lookup yields CDR1 SQVTM and CDR2 ANQGSEA. This CDR3 spans 11 amino acids.

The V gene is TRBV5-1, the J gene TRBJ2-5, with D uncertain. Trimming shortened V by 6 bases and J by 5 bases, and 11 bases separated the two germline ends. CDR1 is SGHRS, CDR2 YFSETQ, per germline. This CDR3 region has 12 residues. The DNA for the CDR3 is TGCGCCAGCACCAACGCCATGGAGACCCAGTACTTC. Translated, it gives CASTNAMETQYF.

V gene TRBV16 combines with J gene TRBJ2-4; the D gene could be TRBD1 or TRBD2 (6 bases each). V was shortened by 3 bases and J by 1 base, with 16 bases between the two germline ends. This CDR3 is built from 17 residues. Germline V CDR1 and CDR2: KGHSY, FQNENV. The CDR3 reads CASSQSPGGTAKNIQYF. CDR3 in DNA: TGTGCCAGCAGCCAGTCGCCCGGGGGCACGGCCAAAAACATTCAGTACTTC.

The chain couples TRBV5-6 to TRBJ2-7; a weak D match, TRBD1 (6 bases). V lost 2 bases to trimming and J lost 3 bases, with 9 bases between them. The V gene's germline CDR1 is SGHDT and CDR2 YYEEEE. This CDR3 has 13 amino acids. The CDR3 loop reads CASSFTGYYEQYF. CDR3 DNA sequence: TGTGCCAGCAGCTTCACAGGGTACTACGAGCAGTACTTC.

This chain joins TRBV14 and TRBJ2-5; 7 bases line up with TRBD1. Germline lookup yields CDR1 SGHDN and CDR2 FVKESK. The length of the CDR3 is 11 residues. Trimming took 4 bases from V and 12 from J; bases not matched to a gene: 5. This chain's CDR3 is CASSPGQRKYF. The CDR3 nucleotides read TGTGCCAGCAGCCCGGGACAGCGCAAGTACTTC.

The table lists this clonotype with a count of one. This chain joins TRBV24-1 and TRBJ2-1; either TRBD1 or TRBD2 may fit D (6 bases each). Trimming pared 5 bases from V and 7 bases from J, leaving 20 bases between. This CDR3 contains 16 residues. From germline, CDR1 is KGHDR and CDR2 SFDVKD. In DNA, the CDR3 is TGTGCCACCAGTGGAGCTGCTACTCGGGGGCCGAATGAGCAGTTCTTC. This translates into CATSGAATRGPNEQFF.

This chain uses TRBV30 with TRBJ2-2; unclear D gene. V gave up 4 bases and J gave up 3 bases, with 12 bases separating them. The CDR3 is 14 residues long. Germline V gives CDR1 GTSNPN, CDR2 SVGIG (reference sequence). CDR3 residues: CAWKSRPDTGELFF. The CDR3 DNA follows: TGTGCCTGGAAATCTAGGCCGGACACCGGGGAGCTGTTTTTT.

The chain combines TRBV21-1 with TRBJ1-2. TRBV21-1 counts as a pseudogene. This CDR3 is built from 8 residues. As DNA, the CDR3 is TGTGAAAGTTATGGCTACACCTTC. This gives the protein CESYGYTF.

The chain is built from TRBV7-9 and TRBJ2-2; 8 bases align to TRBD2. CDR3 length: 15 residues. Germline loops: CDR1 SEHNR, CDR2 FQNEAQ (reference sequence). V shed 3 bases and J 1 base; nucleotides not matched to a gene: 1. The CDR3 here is CASSFLAGNTGELFF. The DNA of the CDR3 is TGTGCCAGCAGCTTTCTAGCGGGGAACACCGGGGAGCTGTTTTTT.